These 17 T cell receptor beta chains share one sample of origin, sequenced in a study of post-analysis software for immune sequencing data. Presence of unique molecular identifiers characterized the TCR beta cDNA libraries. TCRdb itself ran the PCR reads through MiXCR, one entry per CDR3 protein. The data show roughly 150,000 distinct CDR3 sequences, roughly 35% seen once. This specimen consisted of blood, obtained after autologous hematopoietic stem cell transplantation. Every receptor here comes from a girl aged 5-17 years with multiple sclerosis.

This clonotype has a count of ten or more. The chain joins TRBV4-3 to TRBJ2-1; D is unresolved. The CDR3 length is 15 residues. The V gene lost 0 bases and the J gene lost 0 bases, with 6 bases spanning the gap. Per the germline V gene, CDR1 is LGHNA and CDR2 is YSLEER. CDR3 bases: TGCGCCAGCAGCCAAGATACGAGCTCCTACAATGAGCAGTTCTTC. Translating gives CASSQDTSSYNEQFF.

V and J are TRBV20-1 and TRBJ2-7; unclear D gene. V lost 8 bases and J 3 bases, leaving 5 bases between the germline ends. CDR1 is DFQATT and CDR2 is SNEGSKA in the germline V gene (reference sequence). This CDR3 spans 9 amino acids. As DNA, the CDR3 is TGCAGTCCTCTCTACGAGCAGTACTTC. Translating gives CSPLYEQYF.

This CDR3 reads CASSVGTGETQYF. CDR3 DNA sequence: TGTGCCAGCAGCGTAGGAACGGGAGAGACCCAGTACTTC. The chain is built from TRBV9 and TRBJ2-5; D is unclear. Germline V gene data show CDR1 as SGDLS and CDR2 as YYNGEE. The CDR3 loop spans 13 amino acids. The V end lost 0 bases, the J end lost 4 bases, and 7 bases lay between the germline ends.

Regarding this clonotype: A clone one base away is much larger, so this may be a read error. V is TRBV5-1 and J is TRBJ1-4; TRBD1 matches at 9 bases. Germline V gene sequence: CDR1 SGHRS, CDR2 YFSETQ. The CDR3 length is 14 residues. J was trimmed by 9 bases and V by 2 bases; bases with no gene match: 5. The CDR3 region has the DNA TGCGCCAGCAGCTTTGACAGGGGGACAAAAAAACTGTTTTTT. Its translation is CASSFDRGTKKLFF.

The CDR3 loop is CASSQEDSGSSEQFF. CDR3 coding DNA: TGTGCCAGCAGCCAAGAGGATAGCGGGAGTTCTGAGCAGTTCTTC. The chain combines TRBV4-2 with TRBJ2-1; 9 positions match TRBD2. Germline V gives CDR1 LGHNA, CDR2 YNFKEQ. Trimming at V came to 0 bases and at J to 9 bases, leaving 6 bases not matched to a gene. The CDR3 length is 15 residues.

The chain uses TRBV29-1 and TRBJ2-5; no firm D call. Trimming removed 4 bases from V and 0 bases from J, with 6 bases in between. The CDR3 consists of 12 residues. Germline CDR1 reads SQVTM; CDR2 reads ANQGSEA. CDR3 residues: CSVGVNQETQYF. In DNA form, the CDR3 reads TGCAGCGTTGGGGTCAACCAAGAGACCCAGTACTTC. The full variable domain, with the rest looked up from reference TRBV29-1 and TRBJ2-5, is SAVISQKPSRDICQRGTSLTIQCQVDSQVTMMFWYRQQPGQSLTLIATANQGSEATYESGFVIDKFPISRPNLTFSTLTVSNMSPEDSSIYLCSVGVNQETQYFGPGTRLLVL.

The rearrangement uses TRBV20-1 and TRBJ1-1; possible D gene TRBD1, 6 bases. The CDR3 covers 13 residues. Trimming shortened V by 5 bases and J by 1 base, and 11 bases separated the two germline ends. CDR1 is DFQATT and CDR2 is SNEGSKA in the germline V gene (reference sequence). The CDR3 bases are TGCAGTGCTGGGCGGGGGGCGAACACTGAAGCTTTCTTT. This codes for CSAGRGANTEAFF.

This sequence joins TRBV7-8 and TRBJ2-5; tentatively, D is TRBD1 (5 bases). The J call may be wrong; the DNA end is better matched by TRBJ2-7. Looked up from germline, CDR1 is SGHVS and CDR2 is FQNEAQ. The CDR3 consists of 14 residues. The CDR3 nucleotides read TGTGCCAGCAGCTCCGACAGTCTCCCCTACGAGCAGTACTTC. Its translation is CASSSDSLPYEQYF.

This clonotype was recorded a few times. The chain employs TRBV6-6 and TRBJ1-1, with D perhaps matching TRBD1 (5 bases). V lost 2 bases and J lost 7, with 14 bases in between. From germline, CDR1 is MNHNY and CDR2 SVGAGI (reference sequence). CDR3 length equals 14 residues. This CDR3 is CASSYAGGRIEAFF. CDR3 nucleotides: TGTGCCAGCAGTTACGCGGGGGGTCGGATTGAAGCTTTCTTT.

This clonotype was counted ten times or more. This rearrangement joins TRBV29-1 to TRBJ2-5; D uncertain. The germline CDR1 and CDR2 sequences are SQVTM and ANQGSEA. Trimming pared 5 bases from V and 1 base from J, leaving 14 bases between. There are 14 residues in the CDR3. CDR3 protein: CSVSNLWSQETQYF. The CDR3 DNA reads TGCAGCGTTTCGAACCTCTGGAGCCAAGAGACCCAGTACTTC.

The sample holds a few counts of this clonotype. CDR3 in amino acids: CASSSPRDILAKNIQYF. CDR3 DNA: TGTGCCAGCAGTTCCCCCCGGGACATCTTAGCCAAAAACATTCAGTACTTC. The genes are TRBV6-6 and TRBJ2-4; D might be TRBD1 (6 bases). The CDR3 loop spans 17 amino acids. V lost 4 bases and J lost 0, with 16 bases in between. Germline CDR1 reads MNHNY; CDR2 reads SVGAGI (reference sequence).

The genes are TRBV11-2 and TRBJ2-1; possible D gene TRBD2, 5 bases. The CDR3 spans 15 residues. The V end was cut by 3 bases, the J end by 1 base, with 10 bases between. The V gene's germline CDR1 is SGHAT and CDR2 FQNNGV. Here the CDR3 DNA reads TGTGCCAGCAGCTTGAGATGGGAGTCCTACAATGAGCAGTTCTTC. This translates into CASSLRWESYNEQFF.

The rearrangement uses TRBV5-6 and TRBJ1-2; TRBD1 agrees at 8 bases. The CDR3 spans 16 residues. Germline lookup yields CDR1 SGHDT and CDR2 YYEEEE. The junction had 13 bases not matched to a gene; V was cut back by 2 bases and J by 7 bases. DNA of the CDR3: TGTGCCAGCAGCTTTGACCGAAGACAGGGGATCTCTGGCTACACCTTC. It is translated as CASSFDRRQGISGYTF.

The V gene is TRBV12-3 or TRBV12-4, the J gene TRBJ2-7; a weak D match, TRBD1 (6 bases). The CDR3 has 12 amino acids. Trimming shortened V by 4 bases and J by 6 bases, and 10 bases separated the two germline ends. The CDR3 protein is CASSSYRVEQYF. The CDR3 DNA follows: TGTGCCAGCAGTTCGTACAGGGTCGAGCAGTACTTC.

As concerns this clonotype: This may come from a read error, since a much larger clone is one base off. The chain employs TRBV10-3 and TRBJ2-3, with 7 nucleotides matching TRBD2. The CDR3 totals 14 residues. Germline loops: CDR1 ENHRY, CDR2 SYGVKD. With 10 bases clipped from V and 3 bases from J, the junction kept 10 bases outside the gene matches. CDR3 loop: CATRRAGETDTQYF. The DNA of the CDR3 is TGTGCCACCCGACGGGCGGGAGAGACAGATACGCAGTATTTT.

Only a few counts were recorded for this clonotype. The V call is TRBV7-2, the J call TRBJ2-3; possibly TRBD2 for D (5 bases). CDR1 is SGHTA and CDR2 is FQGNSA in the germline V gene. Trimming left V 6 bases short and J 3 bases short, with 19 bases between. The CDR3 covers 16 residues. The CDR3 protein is CASRLDPHYSTDTQYF. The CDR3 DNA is TGTGCCAGCAGACTAGACCCCCACTACTCGACAGATACGCAGTATTTT.

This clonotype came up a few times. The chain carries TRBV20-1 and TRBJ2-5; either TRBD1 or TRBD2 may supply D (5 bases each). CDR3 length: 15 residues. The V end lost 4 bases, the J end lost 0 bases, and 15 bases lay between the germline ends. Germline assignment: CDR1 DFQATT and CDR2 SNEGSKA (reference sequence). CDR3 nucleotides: TGCAGTGCTATGACGGGGCAGGGATACCAAGAGACCCAGTACTTC. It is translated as CSAMTGQGYQETQYF.